This TCR beta chain was sequenced during a study of CD8+ T cells in alopecia areata. Study conclusions and caveats: Compared with mice, patients displayed less clear TCR sharing, possibly for HLA-related reasons. Normal skin's resident alphabeta T cells are also sequenced in scalp samples. Normal scalp showed lower clonality than lesional scalp, especially alopecia totalis/universalis.

From PBMCs, CD4+ and CD8+ T cells were sorted. The ends were cut back, 1 base at V and 4 bases at J, with 6 bases in the middle. The CDR3 is 12 amino acids. Looked up from germline, CDR1 is SQVTM and CDR2 is ANQGSEA. In regard to this clone: The antigen is not known. The identical CDR3 is also encoded by other nucleotide sequences in the sample.

It was cDNA, reverse transcribed from extracted RNA, that served as the sequencing template. The table came from immunoSEQ multiplex PCR; TCRdb's copy has only in-frame clones and leaves some out. The table lists 110,000 or so clones, 55% to 70% of them singletons. The chain joins TRBV29-1 to TRBJ2-3; D gene ambiguous. The source material was CD4+ T cells sorted from blood. The sequence derives from a human donor in good health. The CDR3 spells CSVEVPPDTQYF. CDR3 nucleotide sequence: TGCAGCGTTGAAGTCCCCCCAGATACGCAGTATTTT.